This section outlines one T cell receptor beta chain sequence together with its context. What this receptor recognizes is not known. Per-base quality was not reported, and no clone a single base away is much larger than it. The data belong to a study of T cells after yellow fever vaccination (dated by TCRdb to about 2019). As for the study more broadly: The SMART-Seq v4 Ultra Low Input RNA kit was used to prepare libraries from fractions with low cell numbers. To track T-cell clones before and after primary and booster YFV17D yellow fever vaccination, bulk TCR alpha and beta repertoires were sequenced longitudinally. Two healthy male donors, one aged 18 to 30 and one aged 30 to 40 years, made up the cohort. Blood samples were taken at several timepoints before and after primary and secondary immunization, and bulk PBMC replicates and cell subsets were isolated.

Synthesis of TCR cDNA relied on 5'RACE template switching, a step that introduced a universal primer site along with unique molecular identifiers. Priming of cDNA synthesis was performed from both the TCR alpha and TCR beta constant segments. Libraries were amplified in two PCR steps, with sample barcodes and sequencing adapters added in the second step. Sequencing of the libraries was done on either Illumina HiSeq 2500 (2x100 bp) or NovaSeq (2x150 bp). Regarding the original processing steps: MIGEC handled demultiplexing of reads and collapsing into UMI consensus sequences, while MiXCR performed V(D)J alignment. Clonotypes responding to the vaccine were identified with edgeR on replicate PBMC samples, with the criteria of FDR below 0.01 and a log2 fold change above 5 up to day 15. Each bulk clonotype received a CD4 or CD8 identity based on whether the sequenced CD4 or CD8 repertoire contained that clonotype at higher abundance. TCRdb's own reprocessing of the public reads used fastp at Q25 and MiXCR and kept productive beta chains. Identical CDR3 protein sequences are pooled into one entry, listed with their most common genes and DNA. TCRdb assigned the V and J calls; the authors' analysis was not used. This sample gives around 100,000 distinct CDR3 sequences in total; more than 7.5% of them show up just once. The ten biggest clones cover about 25% of the sample.

What the authors observed across the whole study: The secondary T-cell response was weaker than the primary response but faster, peaking on day 5 instead of day 15. After the booster, most clones that had expanded after primary vaccination were detected again (approximately 97% of CD4 and more than 85% of CD8), suggesting broad maintenance of memory. Because the study included only two donors, the extent to which the findings can be generalized is limited. Because abundant contaminating clonotypes from the bulk population could be contained in FACS-sorted repertoires, computational filtering was required. A small fraction of clonotypes showed up in both the CD4 and CD8 compartments, probably as a result of convergent recombination.

CDR1 and CDR2, looked up from the germline V gene, are MGHRA and YSYEKL. V is trimmed back by 1 base and J by 10 bases, and the junction contains 17 bases that no gene match accounts for. The CDR3 spans 19 residues, from the cysteine through the phenylalanine. This entry keeps only the CDR3 DNA: 57 bases, framed from base 1. Sample treatment or condition, as interpreted from the label and publication: live attenuated yellow fever vaccine strain. PBMCs were isolated from peripheral blood using a standard Ficoll-Paque protocol. Dynabeads CD4 and CD8 positive selection kits were used to isolate CD4 and CD8 T-cell fractions. RNA was extracted with TriZol from bulk PBMCs, CD4 and CD8 fractions, and dextramer-positive and dextramer-negative fractions.

The clonotype was recovered from a man aged 25-45 years who received the YFV17D yellow fever vaccine. The sample consisted of CD8+ T cells sorted from PBMCs, taken 45 days after the yellow fever booster vaccination. The chain uses TRBV4-1 and TRBJ2-1, and 12 junctional nucleotides match TRBD2. The DNA sequence is TGCGCCAGCAGCCAAGTATGGACTAGCGGGATGACCGATTCGGGGGAGCAGTTCTTC. Translation gives CASSQVWTSGMTDSGEQFF.